Each of the 12 T cell receptor beta chains below was sequenced from the same sample in a study of shared clonotypes between healthy human individuals. Libraries were prepared by immunoSEQ multiplex PCR; TCRdb keeps only in-frame clonotypes and omits some of them. This sample carries hundreds of thousands of clones, 96% of them seen once, and the ten largest clones take approximately 0.12%. The naive CD8 population came from CD45RO-negative cells selected for CCR7, without terminally differentiated effector memory CD45RA+ cells. The sample taken for sequencing was naive CD8+ T cells sorted from blood. These receptors were obtained from a woman aged 25 to 45 in good health.

The V gene is TRBV27, the J gene TRBJ1-3, with D unresolved. This CDR3 is 14 amino acids long. Germline assignment: CDR1 MNHEY and CDR2 SMNVEV (reference sequence). V was shortened by 5 bases and J by 0 bases, with 8 bases between the two germline ends. DNA for the CDR3: TGTGCCAGCAGTCCCCTCGACTCTGGAAACACCATATATTTT. It is translated as CASSPLDSGNTIYF.

The chain employs TRBV27 and TRBJ1-2; 7 bases are shared with TRBD1. Germline values: CDR1 MNHEY, CDR2 SMNVEV (reference sequence). The trim removed 3 bases at V and 5 bases at J, leaving 6 bases unmatched. The CDR3 is made up of 14 amino acids. CDR3 region: CASSFRGGEYGYTF. CDR3 in DNA: TGTGCCAGCAGTTTTCGAGGGGGCGAATATGGCTACACCTTC.

This chain uses TRBV7-8 with TRBJ2-7; perhaps TRBD2 as D (6 bases). The CDR3 is made up of 15 amino acids. Trimming cost V 1 base and J 0 bases, with 10 bases left between them. Germline assignment: CDR1 SGHVS and CDR2 FQNEAQ. The CDR3 region has the DNA TGTGCCAGCAGCTTAGAGGTAGCGGTCTCCTACGAGCAGTACTTC. Residues: CASSLEVAVSYEQYF.

The chain carries TRBV18 and TRBJ2-3, with D unclear. Germline V gene lookup returns CDR1 KGHSH and CDR2 LQKENI. CDR3 length: 17 amino acids. V was trimmed by 2 bases and J by 0 bases, leaving 15 bases between them. The CDR3 reads CASSPRTRIPSTDTQYF. The CDR3, as DNA: TGTGCCAGCTCACCAAGGACCAGAATCCCTAGCACAGATACGCAGTATTTT.

The V gene is TRBV29-1, the J gene TRBJ1-1; D possibly corresponds to TRBD1 (5 bases). V dropped 8 bases and J dropped 4 bases, with 17 bases sitting between them. The CDR3 sequence is 13 residues long. Germline CDR1 reads SQVTM; CDR2 reads ANQGSEA. DNA of the CDR3: TGCAGCACCACCGACAGCCCAGGCACTGAAGCTTTCTTT. This codes for CSTTDSPGTEAFF.

This clone was seen a handful of times. This sequence joins TRBV19 and TRBJ1-5, with 8 bases that match TRBD1. The CDR3 runs to 15 residues. In germline, CDR1 is LNHDA, CDR2 SQIVND (reference sequence). V was pared by 5 bases and J by 3 bases, with 6 bases of the junction left unmatched. The CDR3 nucleotides are TGTGCCAGTAGTTTCGGACAGGGCGCCAATCAGCCCCAGCATTTT. Translated: CASSFGQGANQPQHF.

The chain uses TRBV27 and TRBJ1-1; D not resolved. The V gene's germline CDR1 is MNHEY and CDR2 SMNVEV (reference sequence). V dropped 4 bases and J dropped 0 bases, with 6 bases sitting between them. The CDR3 length is 13 residues. CDR3 nucleotides: TGTGCCAGCAGTTCTACATTGAACACTGAAGCTTTCTTT. Amino acids: CASSSTLNTEAFF.

V and J are TRBV5-6 and TRBJ2-5; D possibly corresponds to TRBD1 (5 bases). Per germline, CDR1 SGHDT and CDR2 YYEEEE. V shed 0 bases and J shed 4 bases, with 7 bases lying between them. This CDR3 region has 13 residues. The CDR3 nucleotides are TGTGCCAGCAGCTTGGGGGGCCCAGAGACCCAGTACTTC. It codes for CASSLGGPETQYF. The whole variable domain, filled in from reference TRBV5-6 and TRBJ2-5, reads DAGVTQSPTHLIKTRGQQVTLRCSPKSGHDTVSWYQQALGQGPQFIFQYYEEEERQRGNFPDRFSGHQFPNYSSELNVNALLLGDSALYLCASSLGGPETQYFGPGTRLLVL.

V is TRBV27 and J is TRBJ1-1, with TRBD1 identical over 7 bases. CDR3 size: 14 residues. Germline CDR1 and CDR2: MNHEY and SMNVEV (reference sequence). Trimming at V came to 8 bases and at J to 5 bases, leaving 11 bases not matched to a gene. DNA of the CDR3: TGTGCCAGCGGCGACAGTACAGGGGTTACTGAAGCTTTCTTT. It specifies CASGDSTGVTEAFF.

The chain couples TRBV15 to TRBJ1-4, with D tentatively TRBD1 (5 bases). The V end was cut by 3 bases, the J end by 0 bases, with 8 bases between. This CDR3 has 15 amino acids. CDR1 and CDR2 (germline): LNHNV, YYDKDF (reference sequence). The chain's CDR3 is CATSSRQTTNEKLFF. Written as DNA, the CDR3 is TGTGCCACCAGCAGTCGACAGACAACTAATGAAAAACTGTTTTTT.

J is TRBJ1-3 and V is TRBV5-4; TRBD1 matches at 9 bases. Germline CDR1 and CDR2: SGHNT and YYREEE (reference sequence). The V gene end was trimmed by 3 bases and the J gene end by 4 bases; junction bases not matched to a gene: 2. This CDR3 comprises 14 residues. The DNA of the CDR3 is TGTGCCAGCAGCTGGGACAGGGCGGGAAACACCATATATTTT. Residues: CASSWDRAGNTIYF. The full variable domain, completed using reference TRBV5-4 and TRBJ1-3, is ETGVTQSPTHLIKTRGQQVTLRCSSQSGHNTVSWYQQALGQGPQFIFQYYREEENGRGNFPPRFSGLQFPNYSSELNVNALELDDSALYLCASSWDRAGNTIYFGEGSWLTVV.

Points on this clone: Other DNA sequences in the same sample also yield this CDR3. The chain joins TRBV6-6 to TRBJ1-1; unclear D gene. Trimming took off 0 bases at V and 1 base at J, with 3 bases between the two ends. The germline gives CDR1 MNHNY, CDR2 SVGAGI (reference sequence). CDR3 length: 13 residues. In DNA, the CDR3 is TGTGCCAGCAGTTACTCGACGAACACTGAAGCTTTCTTT. Translating gives CASSYSTNTEAFF.